This TCR beta chain was observed in a study of blood T cell repertoires in COVID-19. Repertoires were generated with immunoSEQ multiplex PCR, while TCRdb's copy carries only in-frame clones and drops some. The data show 200,000 to 300,000 clones, roughly four fifths seen once. V lost 8 bases and J lost 4, with 11 bases in between. The CDR3 spans 12 residues. Germline V CDR1 and CDR2: SGHDN, FVKESK. This receptor was identified in an older woman with acute or convalescent COVID-19. The sample taken for sequencing was peripheral blood. The chain links TRBV14 to TRBJ1-2; perhaps TRBD1 as D (5 bases). Here the CDR3 reads CASAQGSYGYTF. The CDR3 coding sequence is TGTGCCAGCGCCCAGGGTAGCTATGGCTACACCTTC.